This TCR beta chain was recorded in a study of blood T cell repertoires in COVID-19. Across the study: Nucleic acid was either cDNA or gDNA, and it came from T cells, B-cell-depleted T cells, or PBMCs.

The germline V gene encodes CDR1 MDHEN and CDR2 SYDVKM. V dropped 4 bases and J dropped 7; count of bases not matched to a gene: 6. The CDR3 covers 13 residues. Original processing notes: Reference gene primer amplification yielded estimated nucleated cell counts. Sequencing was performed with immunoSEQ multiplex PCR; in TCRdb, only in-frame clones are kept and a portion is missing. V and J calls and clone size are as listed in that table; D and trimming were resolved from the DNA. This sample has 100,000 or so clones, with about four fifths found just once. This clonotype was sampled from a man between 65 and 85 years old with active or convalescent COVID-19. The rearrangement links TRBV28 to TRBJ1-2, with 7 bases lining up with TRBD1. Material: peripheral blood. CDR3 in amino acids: CASSSDRALGYTF. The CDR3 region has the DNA TGTGCCAGCAGTTCAGACAGGGCGCTTGGCTACACCTTC.